These T cell receptor beta chains were read from a single sample in a study of blood T cell repertoires in COVID-19. Libraries were prepared by immunoSEQ multiplex PCR; TCRdb keeps only in-frame clonotypes and omits some of them. This repertoire shows approximately 180,000 clones, 70% to 80% found once; its top ten account for 15% to 20%. What was sequenced was PBMCs or T cells enriched from blood (not recorded which). These receptors all come from a woman aged 45-65 years who had recovered from COVID-19. Each CDR3 is given with its conserved first and last residue. Each record gives: clone size, D gene, J gene, V gene, CDR3 protein, CDR3 DNA. A D gene is named only where the DNA matches it firmly. Expanded clones are given a class, and other clones once, few, many or no size at all.

>.|.|TRBJ2-3|TRBV27
CASRGTTDRITDTQYF
TGTGCCAGCCGCGGTACTACCGACAGGATCACAGATACGCAGTATTTT
>.|.|TRBJ2-3|TRBV6-5
CATVGEADTQYF
TGTGCCACGGTGGGGGAGGCAGATACGCAGTATTTT
>.|.|TRBJ1-2|TRBV7-9
CASSLVWSRLDYGYTF
TGTGCCAGCAGCTTAGTGTGGAGCCGGCTAGACTATGGCTACACCTTC
>once|.|TRBJ1-2|TRBV27
CASSLSWQGYGYTF
TGTGCCAGCAGTTTATCATGGCAGGGCTATGGCTACACCTTC
>.|TRBD2|TRBJ2-3|TRBV24-1
CATSEPGLAGRTDTQYF
TGTGCCACCAGTGAGCCCGGACTAGCGGGGCGCACAGATACGCAGTATTTT
>.|.|TRBJ2-7|TRBV20-1
CSARANYEQYF
TGCAGTGCTAGAGCCAATTACGAGCAGTACTTC
>.|.|TRBJ1-1|TRBV2
CASTGEAEAFF
TGTGCCAGCACGGGGGAGGCTGAAGCTTTCTTT
>few|TRBD2|TRBJ2-7|TRBV5-1
CASSAGLAGVYEQYF
TGCGCCAGCAGCGCCGGACTAGCGGGAGTCTACGAGCAGTACTTC
>.|.|TRBJ2-3|TRBV7-3
CASSLNSGRVTDTQYF
TGTGCCAGCAGCTTAAATTCCGGGAGAGTCACAGATACGCAGTATTTT
>.|.|TRBJ1-5|TRBV24-1
CATSAVNQPQHF
TGTGCCACCAGTGCGGTTAATCAGCCCCAGCATTTT
>.|.|TRBJ1-6|TRBV2
CASSEAVRGFSPLHF
TGTGCCAGCAGTGAAGCGGTCAGGGGTTTTTCACCCCTCCACTTT
>.|TRBD2|TRBJ2-3|TRBV28
CASRSSGSGTDTQYF
TGTGCCAGCAGATCTAGCGGGAGCGGCACAGATACGCAGTATTTT
>.|TRBD2|TRBJ2-1|TRBV5-1
CASSLAGTSYEQFF
TGCGCCAGCAGCTTGGCCGGGACTAGCTATGAGCAGTTCTTC
>many|.|TRBJ1-1|TRBV4-2
CASSLPGQSNTEAFF
TGTGCCAGCAGCCTACCAGGACAGTCGAACACTGAAGCTTTCTTT
>.|.|TRBJ2-3|TRBV5-1
CASSGAGNTDTQYF
TGCGCCAGCAGTGGTGCAGGAAACACAGATACGCAGTATTTT
>.|.|TRBJ1-5|TRBV12-5
CASGQDWNQPQHF
TGTGCTAGTGGCCAAGACTGGAATCAGCCCCAGCATTTT
>few|.|TRBJ2-1|TRBV5-8
CASSSYNEQFF
TGTGCCAGCAGCTCATACAATGAGCAGTTCTTC
>once|TRBD2|TRBJ2-7|TRBV5-4
CASSLRLAGVREQYF
TGTGCCAGCAGCCTTAGACTAGCGGGAGTTCGGGAGCAGTACTTC
>.|TRBD2|TRBJ2-7|TRBV5-1
CASSLDRRAAGGALYEQYF
TGCGCCAGCAGCTTGGATAGGAGGGCAGCGGGAGGAGCGCTCTACGAGCAGTACTTC
>once|.|TRBJ2-3|TRBV4-3
CASSQVVSDTQYF
TGCGCCAGCAGCCAAGTCGTGTCAGATACGCAGTATTTT
>.|.|TRBJ1-2|TRBV15
CATSNRGPYGYTF
TGTGCCACCAGCAACAGAGGGCCCTATGGCTACACCTTC
>few|.|TRBJ2-2|TRBV5-6
CASSPTTNTGELFF
TGTGCCAGCAGCCCGACAACGAACACCGGGGAGCTGTTTTTT
>.|.|TRBJ2-1|TRBV28
CASSSSGLSYNEQFF
TGTGCCAGCAGTTCAAGCGGACTCTCCTACAATGAGCAGTTCTTC
>.|.|TRBJ2-5|TRBV6-5
CASTRSTGKETQYF
TGTGCCAGCACCAGATCGACAGGAAAAGAGACCCAGTACTTC
>.|.|TRBJ1-3|TRBV3-1/TRBV3-2
CASSQRSSGNTIYF
TGTGCCAGCAGCCAAAGGAGCTCTGGAAACACCATATATTTT
>.|.|TRBJ2-7|TRBV19
CASSLSRGSYEQYF
TGTGCCAGTAGTCTCTCCCGGGGATCCTACGAGCAGTACTTC
>few|TRBD1|TRBJ1-6|TRBV7-9
CASSLEQGNSPLHF
TGTGCCAGCAGCTTAGAACAGGGGAATTCACCCCTCCACTTT
>.|TRBD1|TRBJ2-6|TRBV14
CASGQGAIGANVLTF
TGTGCCAGCGGGCAGGGGGCTATTGGGGCCAACGTCCTGACTTTC
>few|.|TRBJ2-5|TRBV12-3/TRBV12-4
CASSDDRSRTQYF
TGTGCCAGCAGTGATGACAGATCTCGGACCCAGTACTTC
>.|.|TRBJ2-7|TRBV7-7
CASSLEEGPAEPTRQYF
TGTGCCAGCAGCTTAGAGGAGGGGCCCGCGGAGCCCACCCGGCAGTACTTC
>few|TRBD2|TRBJ2-3|TRBV7-2
CASSMGLAGITDTQYF
TGTGCCAGCAGCATGGGACTAGCGGGCATCACAGATACGCAGTATTTT
>.|.|TRBJ2-3|TRBV3-1/TRBV3-2
CASSQELVLRDTQYF
TGTGCCAGCAGCCAAGAGTTGGTTTTGAGAGATACGCAGTATTTT
>.|.|TRBJ2-3|TRBV2
CASSVGATTQYF
TGTGCCAGCAGTGTTGGGGCTACTACGCAGTATTTT
>.|.|TRBJ1-4|TRBV7-9
CASSLGRSTNEKLFF
TGTGCCAGCAGCTTGGGGAGGTCAACTAATGAAAAACTGTTTTTT
>.|.|TRBJ2-6|TRBV5-1
CASSGGDGANVLTF
TGCGCCAGCAGCGGAGGGGACGGGGCCAACGTCCTGACTTTC
>.|TRBD1|TRBJ1-2|TRBV19
CASSDVGTANYGYTF
TGTGCCAGTAGCGATGTCGGGACAGCAAACTATGGCTACACCTTC
>.|.|TRBJ2-1|TRBV5-8
CASSLFSSMQFF
TGTGCCAGCAGCTTGTTTAGCAGCATGCAGTTCTTC
>.|.|TRBJ2-3|TRBV3-1/TRBV3-2
CASSQDSGGGGLTDTQYF
TGTGCCAGCAGCCAAGATTCTGGGGGCGGGGGACTCACAGATACGCAGTATTTT
>.|.|TRBJ1-2|TRBV24-1
CATSDLAANYGYTF
TGTGCCACCAGTGATTTGGCAGCTAACTATGGCTACACCTTC
>.|.|TRBJ2-1|TRBV7-3
CASSLNGRAYNEQFF
TGTGCCAGCAGCTTAAATGGGAGAGCCTACAATGAGCAGTTCTTC
>.|TRBD1|TRBJ1-1|TRBV29-1
CSGGTGETEAFF
TGCAGCGGTGGGACAGGGGAGACTGAAGCTTTCTTT
>.|TRBD1|TRBJ2-7|TRBV27
CASSPKFRGEQYF
TGTGCCAGCAGTCCTAAGTTCAGGGGGGAGCAGTACTTC
>few|.|TRBJ1-5|TRBV28
CASSLTGGYQPQHF
TGTGCCAGCAGTTTAACCGGCGGCTATCAGCCCCAGCATTTT
>.|.|TRBJ2-5|TRBV19
CASSIERSRHGTQYF
TGTGCCAGTAGTATAGAACGGTCTAGGCATGGGACCCAGTACTTC
>.|TRBD2|TRBJ2-5|TRBV30
CAWWPPLAGPQETQYF
TGTGCCTGGTGGCCTCCGCTAGCGGGACCCCAAGAGACCCAGTACTTC
>once|TRBD1|TRBJ2-1|TRBV30
CAWSTGGRNEQFF
TGTGCCTGGAGTACAGGGGGCAGGAATGAGCAGTTCTTC
>few|TRBD1|TRBJ1-1|TRBV28
CASSYTGTGWTEAFF
TGTGCCAGCAGTTACACCGGGACAGGTTGGACTGAAGCTTTCTTT
>.|TRBD2|TRBJ2-1|TRBV3-1/TRBV3-2
CASSHLAGNEQFF
TGTGCCAGCAGCCACCTAGCGGGCAATGAGCAGTTCTTC
>.|.|TRBJ1-6|TRBV6-5
CASWSGMAHSPLHF
TGTGCCAGCTGGTCTGGCATGGCTCATTCACCCCTCCACTTT
>.|.|TRBJ1-1|TRBV29-1
CSSSTGPGTEAFF
TGCAGTTCCTCTACAGGGCCTGGCACTGAAGCTTTCTTT
>.|TRBD1|TRBJ2-2|TRBV27
CASSLIGTATGELFF
TGTGCCAGCAGTTTAATAGGGACAGCCACCGGGGAGCTGTTTTTT
>.|.|TRBJ1-2|TRBV28
CAGSRAAYGYTF
TGTGCCGGATCCAGGGCGGCCTATGGCTACACCTTC
>few|.|TRBJ1-2|TRBV7-8
CASTRDGGGVGGYTF
TGTGCCAGCACCCGGGACGGCGGAGGTGTCGGTGGCTACACCTTC
>.|.|TRBJ2-5|TRBV5-4
CASSLGRGTETQYF
TGTGCCAGCAGCCTAGGACGGGGGACAGAGACCCAGTACTTC
>.|TRBD1|TRBJ1-5|TRBV19
CASSVQTGGNQPQHF
TGTGCCAGTAGTGTCCAGACAGGGGGCAATCAGCCCCAGCATTTT
>.|.|TRBJ2-1|TRBV27
CASSPRSGINNEQFF
TGTGCCAGCAGCCCGAGGAGCGGCATAAACAATGAGCAGTTCTTC
>.|.|TRBJ2-7|TRBV28
CASSLASIYEQYF
TGTGCCAGCAGTTTGGCCAGTATCTACGAGCAGTACTTC
>.|.|TRBJ2-2|TRBV24-1
CATSDEAGINPNTGELFF
TGTGCCACCAGTGACGAGGCGGGTATTAATCCGAACACCGGGGAGCTGTTTTTT
>few|.|TRBJ1-1|TRBV27
CASSFAANTEAFF
TGTGCCAGCAGTTTTGCGGCGAACACTGAAGCTTTCTTT